The 15 T cell receptor beta chains in this list originate from one sample, sequenced in a study of early T cells in non-severe SARS-CoV-2 infection. TCRdb re-called the 5' RACE reads with MiXCR, one entry per CDR3 protein. The sample consists of tens of thousands of distinct CDR3 sequences, roughly 7% of them appearing once. Source material: whole blood. The receptors were gathered from an adult who was a healthcare worker with PCR-confirmed SARS-CoV-2 infection or an uninfected control (not recorded which).

J is TRBJ1-4 and V is TRBV18; possibly TRBD1 for D (5 bases). CDR1 KGHSH and CDR2 LQKENI come from the germline V gene. The CDR3 runs to 18 residues. The germline V and J ends were trimmed by 3 bases and 0 bases, with 17 bases remaining between them. The CDR3 loop reads CASSPNPWDGATNEKLFF. The CDR3 nucleotides are TGTGCCAGCTCACCTAATCCTTGGGACGGTGCAACTAATGAAAAACTGTTTTTT.

This clonotype was found many times. V and J are TRBV18 and TRBJ1-1; D may be TRBD1 (6 bases). This CDR3 is 15 amino acids long. CDR1 is KGHSH, CDR2 LQKENI, per germline. V shed 3 bases and J shed 0 bases, with 11 bases lying between them. This chain's CDR3 is CASSPQGNMNTEAFF. The CDR3 nucleotides are TGTGCCAGCTCACCGCAGGGGAACATGAACACTGAAGCTTTCTTT.

This clonotype has a count of ten or more. The rearrangement links TRBV12-3 or TRBV12-4 to TRBJ2-4, with D unresolved. Trimming removed 3 bases from V and 0 bases from J, with 3 bases in between. There are 13 residues in the CDR3. Here the CDR3 reads CASSFIAKNIQYF. As DNA, the CDR3 is TGTGCCAGCAGTTTTATAGCCAAAAACATTCAGTACTTC.

The rearrangement joins TRBV2 to TRBJ2-7; D may match TRBD1 or TRBD2 (5 bases each). The CDR3 loop spans 11 amino acids. Deletions cut 7 bases from V and 6 bases from J, with 10 bases between. Germline loops: CDR1 SNHLY, CDR2 FYNNEI. The CDR3 loop reads CASTYGGEQYF. In DNA, the CDR3 is TGTGCCAGCACTTATGGGGGCGAGCAGTACTTC. Supplemented by reference TRBV2 and TRBJ2-7, the full variable domain reads EPEVTQTPSHQVTQMGQEVILRCVPISNHLYFYWYRQILGQKVEFLVSFYNNEISEKSEIFDDQFSVERPDGSNFTLKIRSTKLEDSAMYFCASTYGGEQYFGPGTRLTVT.

This clonotype was detected many times. This sequence joins TRBV28 and TRBJ2-5, with D hard to call. CDR3 length: 12 amino acids. The germline gives CDR1 MDHEN, CDR2 SYDVKM. V was clipped by 5 bases and J by 7 bases, with 11 bases between them. This CDR3 reads CASSDPTRTQYF. The CDR3 nucleotides read TGTGCCAGCAGTGACCCTACAAGGACCCAGTACTTC.

In this sample, this clonotype turned up a few times. CDR3 sequence reads: CASSPRGEGPTNEKLFF. The CDR3 nucleotides read TGTGCCAGCTCACCCCGAGGAGAGGGCCCAACTAATGAAAAACTGTTTTTT. The chain is built from TRBV18 and TRBJ1-4; no clear D gene. V lost 3 bases and J 0 bases, leaving 14 bases between the germline ends. CDR1 is KGHSH, CDR2 LQKENI, per germline. The CDR3 extends over 17 amino acids.

This clonotype was counted at least ten times. CDR3 sequence reads: CAWSGNSAAPLHF. The CDR3 DNA reads as TGTGCCTGGAGTGGAAACAGTGCGGCACCCCTCCACTTT. The gene calls are TRBV30 and TRBJ1-6; D unresolved. Germline CDR1 reads GTSNPN; CDR2 reads SVGIG (reference sequence). The CDR3 covers 13 residues. V was clipped by 1 base and J by 11 bases, with 12 bases between them.

V gene TRBV20-1 combines with J gene TRBJ2-1; 9 nucleotides agree with TRBD1. Losses at the gene ends were 3 bases for V and 10 bases for J; bases not matched to a gene: 7. The germline V gene has CDR1 DFQATT and CDR2 SNEGSKA (reference sequence). The CDR3 extends over 13 amino acids. The CDR3 region has the DNA TGCAGTGCTAGTGGGACAGGGTTGAGGGAGCAGTTCTTC. Its protein product is CSASGTGLREQFF.

The rearrangement uses TRBV7-8 and TRBJ2-3; TRBD1 is a possible D gene (5 bases). The germline V and J ends were trimmed by 1 base and 2 bases, with 7 bases remaining between them. The CDR3 spans 14 residues. Germline V gene lookup returns CDR1 SGHVS and CDR2 FQNEAQ. The CDR3 DNA reads as TGTGCCAGCAGCTTAGGACAGCTCACAGATACGCAGTATTTT. Protein sequence: CASSLGQLTDTQYF.

The chain joins TRBV27 to TRBJ2-2, with D possibly being TRBD1 (6 bases). Trimming left V 5 bases short and J 3 bases short, with 16 bases between. From germline, CDR1 is MNHEY and CDR2 SMNVEV (reference sequence). The CDR3 spans 16 residues. The CDR3 nucleotides read TGTGCCAGCAGTCTATTGGGACAAACGTACACCGGGGAGCTGTTTTTT. Translating gives CASSLLGQTYTGELFF.

This clonotype was counted many times. J is TRBJ1-6 and V is TRBV6-4; unclear D gene. CDR1 is MRHNA, CDR2 SNTAGT, per germline. Trimming shortened V by 3 bases and J by 7 bases, and 7 bases separated the two germline ends. The CDR3 covers 13 residues. The CDR3 coding sequence is TGTGCCAGCAGTGAGGATGGGAATTCACCCCTCCACTTT. As protein: CASSEDGNSPLHF.

The V gene is TRBV12-3 or TRBV12-4, the J gene TRBJ1-2; D might be TRBD1 (5 bases). This CDR3 is built from 15 residues. Trimming cost V 3 bases and J 4 bases, with 15 bases left between them. The CDR3 DNA reads TGTGCCAGCAGTTTGGCGCAGGGAGAGATCTATGGCTACACCTTC. It encodes CASSLAQGEIYGYTF.

This clonotype was detected a few times. The chain couples TRBV12-3 or TRBV12-4 to TRBJ2-1, with D unclear. Trimming took off 3 bases at V and 7 bases at J, with 4 bases between the two ends. The CDR3 consists of 11 residues. The CDR3 reads CASSLWNEQFF. CDR3 nucleotides: TGTGCCAGCAGTTTGTGGAATGAGCAGTTCTTC.

This chain joins TRBV12-3 or TRBV12-4 and TRBJ1-2, with 9 bases identical to TRBD1. The CDR3 consists of 16 residues. J gave up 1 base and V 2 bases, and 5 bases lay outside the gene matches. CDR3 amino acids: CASSLLLTGGNYGYTF. CDR3 in DNA: TGTGCCAGCAGTTTACTTCTGACAGGGGGTAACTATGGCTACACCTTC.

The table lists this clonotype with many counts. In DNA form, the CDR3 reads TGTGCCAGCAGTCGGGCCCCGGACATGACCTATGGCTACACCTTC. Its translation is CASSRAPDMTYGYTF. The chain combines TRBV6-6 with TRBJ1-2, with D tentatively TRBD1 (5 bases). Trimming shortened V by 5 bases and J by 4 bases, and 17 bases separated the two germline ends. The length of the CDR3 is 15 residues. From germline, CDR1 is MNHNY and CDR2 SVGAGI (reference sequence).